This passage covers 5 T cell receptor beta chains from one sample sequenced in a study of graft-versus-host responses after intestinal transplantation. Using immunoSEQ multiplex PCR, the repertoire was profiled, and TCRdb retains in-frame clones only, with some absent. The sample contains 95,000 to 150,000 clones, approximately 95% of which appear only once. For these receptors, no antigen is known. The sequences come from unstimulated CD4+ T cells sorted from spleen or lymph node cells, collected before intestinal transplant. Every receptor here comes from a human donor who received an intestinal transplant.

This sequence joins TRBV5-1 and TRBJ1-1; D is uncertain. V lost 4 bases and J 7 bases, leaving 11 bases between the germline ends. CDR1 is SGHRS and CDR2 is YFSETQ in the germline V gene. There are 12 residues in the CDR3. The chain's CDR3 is CASSVPGSEAFF. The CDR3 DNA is TGCGCCAGCAGCGTTCCCGGGAGTGAAGCTTTCTTT.

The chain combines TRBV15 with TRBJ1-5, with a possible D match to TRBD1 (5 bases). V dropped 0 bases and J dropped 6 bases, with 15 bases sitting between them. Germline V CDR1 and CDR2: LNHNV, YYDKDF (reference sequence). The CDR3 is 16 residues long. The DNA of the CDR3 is TGTGCCACCAGCAGAGATGGGAGGGGTCGAGGTCAGCCCCAGCATTTT. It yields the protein CATSRDGRGRGQPQHF.

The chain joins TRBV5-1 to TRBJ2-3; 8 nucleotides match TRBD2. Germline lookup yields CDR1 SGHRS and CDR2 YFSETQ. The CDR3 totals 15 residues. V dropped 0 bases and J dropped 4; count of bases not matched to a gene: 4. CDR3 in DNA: TGCGCCAGCAGCTTGGACGGGAGGGTCGCAGATACGCAGTATTTT. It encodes CASSLDGRVADTQYF.

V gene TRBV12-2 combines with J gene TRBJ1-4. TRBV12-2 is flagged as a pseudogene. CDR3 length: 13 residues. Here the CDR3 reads CASRLKTNEKLFF. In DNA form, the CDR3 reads TGTGCAAGTCGCTTAAAAACTAATGAAAAACTGTTTTTT.

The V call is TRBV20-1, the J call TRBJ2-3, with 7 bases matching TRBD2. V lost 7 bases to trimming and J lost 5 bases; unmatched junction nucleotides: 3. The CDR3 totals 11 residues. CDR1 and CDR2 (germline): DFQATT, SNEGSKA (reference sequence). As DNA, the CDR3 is TGCAGTGGGACTAGTATAGATACGCAGTATTTT. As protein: CSGTSIDTQYF.